Only a few counts were recorded for the clone carrying this T cell receptor (beta chain). Its antigen remains unidentified. This CDR3 has 11 amino acids. Trimming removed 8 bases at V and 4 bases at J, with 8 bases between. Per the germline V gene, CDR1 is MNHEY and CDR2 is SMNVEV (reference sequence). Through a sample-barcoded 5' primer and a J-beta primer mix, a second PCR was run for about 7 to 12 cycles. MiXCR, applied by TCRdb to the 5' RACE reads, yields one record per CDR3 protein. Of about 680,000 distinct CDR3 sequences detected, 49% appear once; the ten largest clones hold around 32%. This sample was included in a study of blood T cells in healthy people across ages. The study, taken as a whole, reports: Lack of knowledge of donor CMV status possibly confounded expanded clonotype changes. Long-lived donors carried more naive CD4+ cells and greater diversity than aged donors. Roughly linear declines in TCR beta diversity per million T cells occurred with age.

The receptor's source is a woman aged 60 to 75 in good health. J is TRBJ1-1 and V is TRBV27, with D possibly matching TRBD1 (5 bases). The sequencing sample was made of blood. This CDR3 reads CASGGTTEAFF. In DNA form, the CDR3 reads TGTGCCAGCGGGGGGACCACTGAAGCTTTCTTT.